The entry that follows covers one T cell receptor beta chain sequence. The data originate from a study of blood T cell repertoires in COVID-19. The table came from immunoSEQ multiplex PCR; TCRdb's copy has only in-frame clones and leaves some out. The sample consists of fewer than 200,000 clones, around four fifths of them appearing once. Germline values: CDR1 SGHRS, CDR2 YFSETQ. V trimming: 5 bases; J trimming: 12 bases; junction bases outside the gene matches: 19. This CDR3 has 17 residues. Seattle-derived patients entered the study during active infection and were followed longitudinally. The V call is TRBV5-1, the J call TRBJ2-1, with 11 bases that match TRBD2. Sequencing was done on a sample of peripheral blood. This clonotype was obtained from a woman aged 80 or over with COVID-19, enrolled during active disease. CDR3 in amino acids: CASRTDRGSSGGLGQFF. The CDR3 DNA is TGCGCCAGCAGAACGGACAGGGGCTCTAGCGGGGGGTTGGGGCAGTTCTTC.